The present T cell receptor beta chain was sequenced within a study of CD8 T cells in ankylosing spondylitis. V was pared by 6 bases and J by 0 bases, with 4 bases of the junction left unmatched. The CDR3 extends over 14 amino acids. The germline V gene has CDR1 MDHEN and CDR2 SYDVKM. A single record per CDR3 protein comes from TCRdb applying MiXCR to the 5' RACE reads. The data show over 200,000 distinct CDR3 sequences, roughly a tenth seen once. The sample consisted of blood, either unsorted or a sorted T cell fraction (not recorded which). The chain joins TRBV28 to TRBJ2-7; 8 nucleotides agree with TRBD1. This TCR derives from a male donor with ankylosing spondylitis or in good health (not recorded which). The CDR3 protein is CASRLQGVSYEQYF. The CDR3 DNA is TGTGCCAGCAGGTTACAGGGGGTCTCCTACGAGCAGTACTTC.